These 27 T cell receptor beta chains came from one sample sequenced in a study of T cell responses to AZD1222 COVID-19 vaccine. TCRdb's copy holds only in-frame clones and misses some; the assay was immunoSEQ multiplex PCR. In the table there are under 200,000 clones, 88% of which are singletons. Material: peripheral blood, obtained 28 days after the second AZD1222 dose. Source of these receptors: an adult who received the AZD1222 COVID-19 vaccine.

The chain is built from TRBV19 and TRBJ2-7; TRBD1 matches at 10 bases. The germline CDR1 and CDR2 sequences are LNHDA and SQIVND (reference sequence). J lost 6 bases, V lost 2 bases, and 1 base had no gene match. The CDR3 is 13 residues long. CDR3 protein: CASSIRDRGEQYF. The CDR3, as DNA: TGTGCCAGTAGTATAAGGGACAGGGGCGAGCAGTACTTC.

This clone was recorded a few times. The V call is TRBV29-1, the J call TRBJ2-7; no clear D gene. The germline V gene encodes CDR1 SQVTM and CDR2 ANQGSEA. The length of the CDR3 is 13 residues. Trimming stripped 5 bases from V and 6 bases from J, with 17 bases between. The CDR3 DNA reads TGCAGCGTTCACCTGACCCCGGTCGGCGAGCAGTACTTC. Translated: CSVHLTPVGEQYF.

This chain joins TRBV4-3 and TRBJ1-4; TRBD1 is a possible D gene (6 bases). V was pared by 0 bases and J by 8 bases, with 16 bases between. From germline, CDR1 is LGHNA and CDR2 YSLEER. CDR3 length equals 16 residues. This CDR3 is CASSQDAQGLWEKLFF. The CDR3 coding sequence is TGCGCCAGCAGCCAAGATGCGCAGGGGTTGTGGGAAAAACTGTTTTTT.

J is TRBJ1-3 and V is TRBV19; D is possibly TRBD1 (5 bases). CDR3 length equals 19 residues. Germline CDR1 and CDR2: LNHDA and SQIVND (reference sequence). Trimming shortened V by 7 bases and J by 0 bases, and 25 bases separated the two germline ends. The CDR3 loop is CASKRRHGGTSSSGNTIYF. The CDR3 coding sequence is TGTGCCAGTAAGAGGAGGCACGGGGGGACCTCGAGCTCTGGAAACACCATATATTTT. The whole variable domain, filled in from reference TRBV19 and TRBJ1-3, reads DGGITQSPKYLFRKEGQNVTLSCEQNLNHDAMYWYRQDPGQGLRLIYYSQIVNDFQKGDIAEGYSVSREKKESFPLTVTSAQKNPTAFYLCASKRRHGGTSSSGNTIYFGEGSWLTVV.

The V and J genes are TRBV28 and TRBJ2-7; TRBD2 aligns across 10 bases. Germline loops: CDR1 MDHEN, CDR2 SYDVKM. Unmatched junction bases numbered 2, after V lost 5 bases and J lost 4 bases. This CDR3 is 13 amino acids long. DNA for the CDR3: TGTGCCAGCAGTGCGGGACTAGCGTACGAGCAGTACTTC. Encoded protein: CASSAGLAYEQYF.

Notes on this clone: Other DNA sequences in this specimen translate into the identical CDR3. The J gene is TRBJ2-6, the V gene TRBV28; the D gene is possibly TRBD2 (5 bases). V lost 5 bases and J lost 1, with 9 bases in between. Germline CDR1 reads MDHEN; CDR2 reads SYDVKM. CDR3 length: 15 amino acids. CDR3 protein: CASSPPGSGANVLTF. DNA of the CDR3: TGTGCCAGCAGTCCGCCGGGGTCTGGGGCCAACGTCCTGACTTTC.

The chain employs TRBV12-3 or TRBV12-4 and TRBJ2-7, with D maybe TRBD2 (5 bases). V was shortened by 6 bases and J by 3 bases, with 6 bases between the two germline ends. The CDR3 is made up of 11 amino acids. The CDR3 DNA follows: TGTGCCAGCAGCCGGGACTACGAGCAGTACTTC. Protein sequence: CASSRDYEQYF.

This chain links TRBV28 with TRBJ2-5, with 10 bases fitting TRBD1. Germline CDR1 reads MDHEN; CDR2 reads SYDVKM. V lost 4 bases to trimming and J lost 6 bases; unmatched junction nucleotides: 8. The CDR3 spans 15 residues. The CDR3 sequence: CASSSGGQGEKTQYF. In nucleotides, the CDR3 is TGTGCCAGCAGTTCCGGAGGACAGGGGGAAAAGACCCAGTACTTC. The entire variable domain, with the rest obtained from reference TRBV28 and TRBJ2-5, is as follows: DVKVTQSSRYLVKRTGEKVFLECVQDMDHENMFWYRQDPGLGLRLIYFSYDVKMKEKGDIPEGYSVSREKKERFSLILESASTNQTSMYLCASSSGGQGEKTQYFGPGTRLLVL.

V usage is TRBV24-1 and J usage is TRBJ2-7; D is perhaps TRBD2 (6 bases). The CDR3 totals 15 residues. Trimming removed 6 bases at V and 5 bases at J, with 19 bases between. CDR1 KGHDR and CDR2 SFDVKD come from the germline V gene. The DNA for the CDR3 is TGTGCCACCAGTACTGGGACTCCGTCTGTAGACGAGCAGTACTTC. It codes for CATSTGTPSVDEQYF.

CDR3 in amino acids: CASSLGGDLSYNEQFF. CDR3 coding DNA: TGTGCCAGCAGCCTCGGGGGGGACTTATCCTACAATGAGCAGTTCTTC. V gene TRBV7-2 combines with J gene TRBJ2-1; 8 bases match TRBD2. J was trimmed by 1 base and V by 5 bases; bases with no gene match: 7. From germline, CDR1 is SGHTA and CDR2 FQGNSA. This CDR3 is built from 16 residues.

V is TRBV28 and J is TRBJ2-6; 8 nucleotides line up with TRBD2. This CDR3 has 17 residues. J was trimmed by 0 bases and V by 8 bases; bases with no gene match: 9. Looked up from germline, CDR1 is MDHEN and CDR2 is SYDVKM. The DNA of the CDR3 is TGTGCCAGCTTACCGAGCGGGAGTGGCTCTGGGGCCAACGTCCTGACTTTC. It encodes CASLPSGSGSGANVLTF.

The gene calls are TRBV6-5 and TRBJ1-2; weak D call: TRBD1 (6 bases). This CDR3 region has 13 residues. Trimming stripped 5 bases from V and 8 bases from J, with 15 bases between. Germline V gives CDR1 MNHEY, CDR2 SVGAGI. The CDR3: CASSIRQERGYTF. CDR3 sequence (DNA): TGTGCCAGCAGTATTCGACAGGAAAGAGGCTACACCTTC.

This rearrangement joins TRBV5-1 to TRBJ2-5; the D is unclear. Germline V gene sequence: CDR1 SGHRS, CDR2 YFSETQ. The CDR3 length is 14 residues. Between the trimmed V and J ends, which lost 0 bases and 1 base, there was a span of 7 bases. In nucleotides, the CDR3 is TGCGCCAGCAGCTTGGGTCCGGTCCAAGAGACCCAGTACTTC. Translating gives CASSLGPVQETQYF. The whole variable domain, remainder taken from reference TRBV5-1 and TRBJ2-5, is KAGVTQTPRYLIKTRGQQVTLSCSPISGHRSVSWYQQTPGQGLQFLFEYFSETQRNKGNFPGRFSGRQFSNSRSEMNVSTLELGDSALYLCASSLGPVQETQYFGPGTRLLVL.

This clone has just one count. The chain couples TRBV21-1 to TRBJ2-7. TRBV21-1 is a documented pseudogene. This CDR3 has 13 residues. The CDR3 region is CASSKGERYEQYF. The DNA for the CDR3 is TGTGCCAGCAGCAAGGGGGAAAGGTACGAGCAGTACTTC.

CDR3: CASSVRLAGAYEQYF. CDR3 coding DNA: TGTGCCAGCAGCGTGAGACTAGCGGGAGCGTACGAGCAGTACTTC. The chain recombines TRBV9 with TRBJ2-7; 12 bases are a match to TRBD2. Germline CDR1 SGDLS, CDR2 YYNGEE. V lost 2 bases and J lost 4; bases outside the gene matches: 4. The CDR3 is 15 amino acids. The complete variable domain, with remaining parts taken from reference TRBV9 and TRBJ2-7, reads DSGVTQTPKHLITATGQRVTLRCSPRSGDLSVYWYQQSLDQGLQFLIQYYNGEERAKGNILERFSAQQFPDLHSELNLSSLELGDSALYFCASSVRLAGAYEQYFGPGTRLTVT.

This chain connects TRBV7-9 to TRBJ2-1, with 9 positions matching TRBD1. The CDR3 covers 15 residues. The germline V gene encodes CDR1 SEHNR and CDR2 FQNEAQ (reference sequence). With V trimmed by 6 bases and J by 6 bases, 9 bases remained unmatched. As DNA, the CDR3 is TGTGCCAGCAGTTGGGGGGACAGGGTGCCCAATGAGCAGTTCTTC. Translating it yields CASSWGDRVPNEQFF.

The chain is built from TRBV14 and TRBJ2-1; either TRBD1 or TRBD2 may supply D (5 bases each). With 0 bases removed from V and 10 bases from J, the gap between germline ends came to 7 bases. The germline gives CDR1 SGHDN, CDR2 FVKESK. This CDR3 contains 12 residues. CDR3 protein: CASSQEGPEQFF. The DNA for the CDR3 is TGTGCCAGCAGCCAAGAGGGACCGGAGCAGTTCTTC.

This sequence joins TRBV4-1 and TRBJ2-3, with 13 bases identical to TRBD2. Per the germline V gene, CDR1 is MGHRA and CDR2 is YSYEKL. J was trimmed by 5 bases and V by 2 bases; bases with no gene match: 7. The CDR3 spans 17 residues. The CDR3 DNA sequence: TGCGCCAGCAGCCAACCGACTAGCGGGAGGTCGAGAGATACGCAGTATTTT. The encoded protein is CASSQPTSGRSRDTQYF.

The rearrangement joins TRBV28 to TRBJ2-7; D tentatively reads TRBD1 or TRBD2 (5 bases each). V lost 5 bases and J lost 0, with 14 bases in between. Germline-derived CDR1 and CDR2 are MDHEN and SYDVKM. This CDR3 has 15 residues. CDR3 region: CASSPQGRSSYEQYF. The DNA for the CDR3 is TGTGCCAGCAGTCCCCAGGGACGGAGCTCCTACGAGCAGTACTTC. The full variable domain, with the rest looked up from reference TRBV28 and TRBJ2-7, is DVKVTQSSRYLVKRTGEKVFLECVQDMDHENMFWYRQDPGLGLRLIYFSYDVKMKEKGDIPEGYSVSREKKERFSLILESASTNQTSMYLCASSPQGRSSYEQYFGPGTRLTVT.

The gene calls are TRBV19 and TRBJ2-2; 9 positions agree with TRBD2. There are 16 residues in the CDR3. Germline CDR1 is LNHDA and CDR2 is SQIVND (reference sequence). J lost 1 base, V lost 7 bases, and 7 bases had no gene match. The CDR3 bases are TGTGCCAGTAAAGTCGGAGCGGGAGGGAACACCGGGGAGCTGTTTTTT. Its protein is CASKVGAGGNTGELFF.

As regards this clone: The sample holds other DNA sequences that translate to the same CDR3. The V call is TRBV9, the J call TRBJ2-2; D is uncertain. Per germline, CDR1 SGDLS and CDR2 YYNGEE. The CDR3 loop spans 12 amino acids. Trimming left V 7 bases short and J 1 base short, with 5 bases between. Here the CDR3 reads CASSVNTGELFF. Here the CDR3 DNA reads TGTGCCAGCTCCGTGAACACCGGGGAGCTGTTTTTT.

This chain joins TRBV10-3 and TRBJ1-2; 9 nucleotides match TRBD1. In germline, CDR1 is ENHRY, CDR2 SYGVKD. This CDR3 spans 14 amino acids. V lost 3 bases, J lost 4 bases, and 3 bases stayed unmatched. Here the CDR3 DNA reads TGTGCCATCAGTGATAGGGGACAGGGCTATGGCTACACCTTC. Translation gives CAISDRGQGYGYTF.

This sequence joins TRBV18 and TRBJ2-2, with TRBD1 as a possible D gene (5 bases). The CDR3 spans 17 residues. Trimming pared 0 bases from V and 0 bases from J, leaving 11 bases between. The germline gives CDR1 KGHSH, CDR2 LQKENI. CDR3 coding DNA: TGTGCCAGCTCACCACCGAATAAGGGGCCGAACACCGGGGAGCTGTTTTTT. Amino acid sequence: CASSPPNKGPNTGELFF. Full variable domain (rest looked up from reference TRBV18 and TRBJ2-2): NAGVMQNPRHLVRRRGQEARLRCSPMKGHSHVYWYRQLPEEGLKFMVYLQKENIIDESGMPKERFSAEFPKEGPSILRIQQVVRGDSAAYFCASSPPNKGPNTGELFFGEGSRLTVL.

This clone was picked up a small number of times. The rearrangement links TRBV18 to TRBJ2-7; 15 nucleotides line up with TRBD2. The CDR3 sequence is 16 residues long. J lost 7 bases, V lost 3 bases, and 7 bases had no gene match. Germline-derived CDR1 and CDR2 are KGHSH and LQKENI. CDR3 amino acids: CASSPPGLAGGNEQYF. The CDR3 DNA reads as TGTGCCAGCTCACCGCCAGGACTAGCGGGAGGGAATGAGCAGTACTTC.

The count of this clone is one. This chain connects TRBV4-1 to TRBJ2-3, with D unclear. With 1 base removed from V and 4 bases from J, the gap between germline ends came to 18 bases. The CDR3 sequence is 17 residues long. Germline CDR1 is MGHRA and CDR2 is YSYEKL. CDR3 coding DNA: TGCGCCAGCAGCCAAGCCCCCCTAGTCTCACGATCAGATACGCAGTATTTT. This sequence encodes CASSQAPLVSRSDTQYF.

The CDR3 DNA follows: TGCGCCAGCAGCTTGGGGGTTAAGAGTGCCGGGGAGCTGTTTTTT. Translated, it gives CASSLGVKSAGELFF. The chain links TRBV5-1 to TRBJ2-2; D is unresolved. Trimming took 0 bases from V and 6 from J, leaving 12 bases between them. Germline lookup yields CDR1 SGHRS and CDR2 YFSETQ. The CDR3 consists of 15 residues.

This chain links TRBV4-2 with TRBJ2-7; TRBD1 aligns across 9 bases. The junction had 8 bases not matched to a gene; V was cut back by 2 bases and J by 3 bases. Germline lookup yields CDR1 LGHNA and CDR2 YNFKEQ. This CDR3 spans 16 amino acids. This CDR3 reads CASSQSPGQGDYEQYF. CDR3 DNA: TGTGCCAGCAGCCAATCTCCGGGACAGGGAGACTACGAGCAGTACTTC.